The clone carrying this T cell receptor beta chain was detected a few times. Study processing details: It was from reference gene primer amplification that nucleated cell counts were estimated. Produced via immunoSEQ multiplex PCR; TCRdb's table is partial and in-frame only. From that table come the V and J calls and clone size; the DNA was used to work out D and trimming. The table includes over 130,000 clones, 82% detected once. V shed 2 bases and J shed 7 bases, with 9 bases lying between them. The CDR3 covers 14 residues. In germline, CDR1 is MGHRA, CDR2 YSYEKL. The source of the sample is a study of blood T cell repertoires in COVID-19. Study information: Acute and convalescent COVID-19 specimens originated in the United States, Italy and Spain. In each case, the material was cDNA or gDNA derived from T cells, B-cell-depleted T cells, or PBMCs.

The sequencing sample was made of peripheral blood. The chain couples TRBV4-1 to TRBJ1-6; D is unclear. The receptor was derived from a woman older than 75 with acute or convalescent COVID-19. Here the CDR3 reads CASSQRGKNSPLHF. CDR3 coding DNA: TGCGCCAGCAGCCAACGGGGTAAGAATTCACCCCTCCACTTT.